This TCR beta chain was identified in a study of blood T cell repertoires in COVID-19. Looked up from germline, CDR1 is SGHAT and CDR2 is FQNNGV. The CDR3 length is 11 residues. V was clipped by 3 bases and J by 6 bases, with 4 bases between them. Authors' processing steps: Scientists estimated how many nucleated cells there were by amplifying reference gene primers. Only in-frame clones appear in the TCRdb table, and some are missing; sequencing was by immunoSEQ multiplex PCR. V, J and clone size are taken as reported in that table, and D and trimming were inferred from the DNA itself. In the table there are some 190,000 clones, approximately 86% of which are singletons.

Material for sequencing was peripheral blood. The TCR comes from a woman of 80 years or more with active or convalescent COVID-19. J is TRBJ2-3 and V is TRBV11-2; no clear D. The CDR3, as DNA: TGTGCCAGCAGCTTCGGGGATACGCAGTATTTT. The encoded protein is CASSFGDTQYF.